The text below deals with one TCR beta chain. The data were obtained in a study of blood T cell repertoires in COVID-19. Overall study context: The cDNA or gDNA used as material had been derived from T cells, B-cell-depleted T cells, or PBMCs.

Per the original data handling: Amplified reference gene primers provided the basis for estimating nucleated cell counts. Measured with immunoSEQ multiplex PCR; TCRdb has only the in-frame clones, and not every one. That table supplies the V and J calls and clone size; D and trimming were determined from the DNA. The sample contains about 180,000 clones, roughly 79% of which appear only once. The receptor was derived from a woman between 70 and 85 years old with acute or convalescent COVID-19. Sequencing was performed on peripheral blood.

CDR3: CASTPSLAGGPYF. CDR3 coding DNA: TGTGCCAGCACCCCTTCCTTAGCGGGAGGGCCGTATTTT. This chain uses TRBV7-2 with TRBJ2-3, with 11 bases matching TRBD2. Trimming at V came to 7 bases and at J to 14 bases, leaving 11 bases not matched to a gene. Germline assignment: CDR1 SGHTA and CDR2 FQGNSA. This CDR3 comprises 13 residues. Variable domain in full (rest from reference TRBV7-2 and TRBJ2-3): GAGVSQSPSNKVTEKGKDVELRCDPISGHTALYWYRQSLGQGLEFLIYFQGNSAPDKSGLPSDRFSAERTGGSVSTLTIQRTQQEDSAVYLCASTPSLAGGPYFGPGTRLTVL.